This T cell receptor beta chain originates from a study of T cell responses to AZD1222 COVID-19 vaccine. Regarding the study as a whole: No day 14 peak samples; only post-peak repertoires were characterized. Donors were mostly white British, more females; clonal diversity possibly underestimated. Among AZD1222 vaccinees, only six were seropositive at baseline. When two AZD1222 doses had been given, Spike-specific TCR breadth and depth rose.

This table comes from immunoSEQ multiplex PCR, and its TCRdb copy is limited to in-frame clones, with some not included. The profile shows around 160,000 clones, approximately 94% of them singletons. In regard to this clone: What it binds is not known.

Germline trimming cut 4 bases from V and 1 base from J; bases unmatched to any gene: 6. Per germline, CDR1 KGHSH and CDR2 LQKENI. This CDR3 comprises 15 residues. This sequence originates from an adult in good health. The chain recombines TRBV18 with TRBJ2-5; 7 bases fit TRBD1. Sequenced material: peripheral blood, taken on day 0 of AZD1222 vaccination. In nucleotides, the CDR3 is TGTGCCAGCTCACGTAAAACAGGGGTCCAAGAGACCCAGTACTTC. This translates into CASSRKTGVQETQYF.